This TCR beta chain emerged from a study of Ad26.COV2.S vaccination and SARS-CoV-2 variants. Findings of the study overall: The placebo group had lower spike-specific TCR breadth than the vaccine recipients did. Breadth of non-spike TCRs did not differ between vaccinees and placebo recipients.

Worth noting for this clone: Antigen unknown.

Germline lookup yields CDR1 MNHEY and CDR2 SVGAGI. The CDR3 contains 15 residues. Trimming took 0 bases from V and 8 from J, leaving 16 bases between them. Repertoires were generated with immunoSEQ multiplex PCR, while TCRdb's copy carries only in-frame clones and drops some. The top ten hold approximately 5.1% of the sample, which has roughly 150,000 clones, 70% to 90% seen once. The chain carries TRBV6-5 and TRBJ1-2, with D possibly matching TRBD1 (5 bases). The sequencing here drew on peripheral blood, taken after recovery from COVID-19. This TCR came from a human donor who had recovered from COVID-19. CDR3 region: CASSYSDLSRGGYTF. CDR3 DNA: TGTGCCAGCAGTTACTCGGACCTATCTCGGGGCGGCTACACCTTC.